The present T cell receptor beta chain was sequenced within a study of T cell repertoires in cytomegalovirus infection. The overall study: It was the public TCR beta signatures that indicated both CMV infection and matching HLA type.

The ends lost 7 bases at V and 6 bases at J; junction bases unmatched: 8. Germline CDR1 reads MDHEN; CDR2 reads SYDVKM. CDR3 length equals 13 residues. This clonotype came up once. Its specificity is unknown. Each CDR3 protein gets one entry after TCRdb re-called the reads with MiXCR. The table records fewer than 900,000 distinct CDR3 sequences, almost 30% of them present only once. Study-wide points: Across the ex vivo response, the dominant clonotypes were HLA-C-restricted CMV-specific TCR beta clonotypes. The cumulative frequency of public TCR beta families identified carriers of CMV plus the relevant HLA.

This material consisted of cultured CD8+ T cells from PBMCs, taken from culture after CMV antigen stimulation. The chain uses TRBV28 and TRBJ1-2; 7 positions match TRBD1. This clonotype originated in a human donor in good health (CMV status not recorded). Some clones in this sample may be carry-over from other donors' samples. The CDR3 protein is CASTDRASDGYTF. The CDR3 DNA is TGTGCCAGCACCGACAGGGCTTCAGATGGCTACACCTTC.